This is a list of T cell receptor beta chains from one sample in a study of OX40 agonist ivuxolimab in advanced cancers. Assay used: immunoSEQ multiplex PCR; TCRdb lists only in-frame clones, some missing. Of roughly 89,000 clones in the sample, around 89% are singletons; the top ten hold 6.5% to 9%. The material sequenced was CD4+ or CD8+ T cells sorted from blood, taken in a trial of the OX40 agonist ivuxolimab. Receptors originate from an adult with an advanced solid tumor such as melanoma, head and neck, liver or kidney cancer. CDR3s include the opening cysteine and the closing phenylalanine or tryptophan. Each record gives: D gene, clone size, J gene, V gene, CDR3 DNA, CDR3 protein. The D gene is left open where the match is weak. Size values are once, few and many counts, or a class for expanded clones, and some rows have none.

d_gene: NA; abundance: NA; j_gene: TRBJ2-5; v_gene: TRBV27; CDR3nt: TGTGCCAGCAGTTTAAACAGCCAAGAGACCCAGTACTTC; CDR3aa: CASSLNSQETQYF
d_gene: TRBD1; abundance: once; j_gene: TRBJ2-7; v_gene: TRBV28; CDR3nt: TGTGCCAGCAGGGAAACAGGGGGCTTGATTGTGTACGAGCAGTACTTC; CDR3aa: CASRETGGLIVYEQYF
d_gene: NA; abundance: NA; j_gene: TRBJ2-3; v_gene: TRBV7-9; CDR3nt: TGTGCCAGCAGGGAGGGTAGCACAGATACGCAGTATTTT; CDR3aa: CASREGSTDTQYF
d_gene: NA; abundance: NA; j_gene: TRBJ1-1; v_gene: TRBV7-9; CDR3nt: TGTGCCAGCAGCTCCCGGGGAGGGCCGATGAACACTGAAGCTTTCTTT; CDR3aa: CASSSRGGPMNTEAFF
d_gene: NA; abundance: NA; j_gene: TRBJ1-6; v_gene: TRBV6-1; CDR3nt: TGTGCCAGCAGTGAAATTTTGAGCTCCTATAATTCACCCCTCCACTTT; CDR3aa: CASSEILSSYNSPLHF
d_gene: NA; abundance: once; j_gene: TRBJ2-7; v_gene: TRBV5-6; CDR3nt: TGTGCCTCGCGGGACAGTCTTTTTCCCCTCCACGAGCAGTACTTC; CDR3aa: CASRDSLFPLHEQYF
d_gene: NA; abundance: NA; j_gene: TRBJ2-7; v_gene: TRBV28; CDR3nt: TGTGCCAGCAGTTTGGGGTACGAGCAGTACTTC; CDR3aa: CASSLGYEQYF
d_gene: TRBD2; abundance: NA; j_gene: TRBJ2-7; v_gene: TRBV4-2; CDR3nt: TGTGCCAGCAGCCAAGAAAGACTAGCGGGAGGGGACGAGCAGTACTTC; CDR3aa: CASSQERLAGGDEQYF
d_gene: NA; abundance: NA; j_gene: TRBJ2-7; v_gene: TRBV6-1; CDR3nt: TGTGCCACACATACAGGCCCCCACGAGCAGTACTTC; CDR3aa: CATHTGPHEQYF
d_gene: NA; abundance: few; j_gene: TRBJ2-4; v_gene: TRBV9; CDR3nt: TGTGCCAGCAGCGGGGGACATAAGGCGAACATTCAGTACTTC; CDR3aa: CASSGGHKANIQYF
d_gene: TRBD1; abundance: NA; j_gene: TRBJ2-5; v_gene: TRBV2; CDR3nt: TGTGCCAGCAGGGGACAGGAGCAGTACTTC; CDR3aa: CASRGQEQYF
d_gene: NA; abundance: NA; j_gene: TRBJ2-2; v_gene: TRBV6-1; CDR3nt: TGTGCCACCGTGGACGGTGGGGAGCTGTTTTTT; CDR3aa: CATVDGGELFF